These 18 T cell receptor beta chains came from one sample sequenced in a study of cytomegalovirus exposure and HLA in healthy donors. The PCR made use of 60 Vbeta and 13 Jbeta primers. Sequencing used immunoSEQ multiplex PCR; TCRdb keeps in-frame clones, though not all of them. The table includes 200,000 to 250,000 clones, approximately 78% detected once. Sequenced input: PBMCs. Receptor source: a woman in her forties in good health and CMV-seronegative.

As DNA, the CDR3 is TGTGCCAGCAGCCCAATAATCGGACTAGCGGGTCGTAGCACAGATACGCAGTATTTT. Amino acids: CASSPIIGLAGRSTDTQYF. The chain employs TRBV7-2 and TRBJ2-3; 11 bases line up with TRBD2. The germline V gene has CDR1 SGHTA and CDR2 FQGNSA. This CDR3 is 19 amino acids long. With V trimmed by 5 bases and J by 0 bases, 13 bases remained unmatched.

This chain uses TRBV5-1 with TRBJ1-2, with TRBD1 matching 11 bases. In germline, CDR1 is SGHRS, CDR2 YFSETQ. This CDR3 is 15 amino acids long. Unmatched junction bases numbered 4, after V lost 5 bases and J lost 1 base. This CDR3 is CASRYGTGGNYGYTF. CDR3 nucleotides: TGCGCCAGCAGATATGGGACAGGGGGTAACTATGGCTACACCTTC.

The V gene is TRBV6-5, the J gene TRBJ2-1; D may be TRBD2 (6 bases). CDR3 length equals 15 residues. Germline loops: CDR1 MNHEY, CDR2 SVGAGI. V was cut by 2 bases and J by 4 bases, with 12 bases left in between. The CDR3 nucleotides are TGTGCCAGCAGTTACCGGGGCGGAGGGTACAATGAGCAGTTCTTC. This gives the protein CASSYRGGGYNEQFF.

The chain is built from TRBV12-5 and TRBJ1-1; 10 bases map to TRBD1. CDR1 is LGHNT and CDR2 is FRNRAP in the germline V gene. This CDR3 contains 15 residues. V lost 1 base to trimming and J lost 4 bases; unmatched junction nucleotides: 3. For the CDR3, the DNA is TGTGCTAGTGGTTTGGCCCGGACAGGGGGCACTGAAGCTTTCTTT. As protein: CASGLARTGGTEAFF.

The chain uses TRBV29-1 and TRBJ2-7; the D is unclear. Germline V CDR1 and CDR2: SQVTM, ANQGSEA. This CDR3 has 12 amino acids. Trimming took 6 bases from V and 4 from J, leaving 13 bases between them. The CDR3 reads CSVREAAYEQYF. CDR3 coding DNA: TGCAGCGTCCGTGAGGCGGCTTACGAGCAGTACTTC.

The V and J genes are TRBV11-2 and TRBJ1-1; D remains unclear. Trimming shortened V by 4 bases and J by 4 bases, and 10 bases separated the two germline ends. The V gene's germline CDR1 is SGHAT and CDR2 FQNNGV. The CDR3 loop spans 13 amino acids. CDR3 DNA sequence: TGTGCCAGCAGCTCCCCGGGAGGCACTGAAGCTTTCTTT. Its protein product is CASSSPGGTEAFF.

This chain links TRBV15 with TRBJ2-3, with TRBD2 matching over 9 bases. The junction had 8 bases not matched to a gene; V was cut back by 1 base and J by 6 bases. The CDR3 runs 16 residues. Germline-derived CDR1 and CDR2 are LNHNV and YYDKDF (reference sequence). The CDR3 DNA reads as TGTGCCACCAGCAGAGGGCCGGCGGGAGGGATGGATACGCAGTATTTT. It specifies CATSRGPAGGMDTQYF.

The rearrangement uses TRBV7-2 and TRBJ2-7, with TRBD2 matching 11 bases. Trimming removed 0 bases from V and 6 bases from J; junction bases left unmatched: 16. The CDR3 has 19 amino acids. Germline CDR1 and CDR2: SGHTA and FQGNSA. In DNA, the CDR3 is TGTGCCAGCAGCTTAGCGGGTCCCTTAGCGGGAGGGCCCCTCCGCGAGCAGTACTTC. Translating it yields CASSLAGPLAGGPLREQYF.

The CDR3 spells CASSFVGGGLNTEAFF. CDR3 in DNA: TGTGCCAGCAGTTTTGTGGGAGGGGGGTTGAACACTGAAGCTTTCTTT. The J gene is TRBJ1-1, the V gene TRBV28, with D possibly being TRBD1 (6 bases). Trimming took 3 bases from V and 0 from J, leaving 14 bases between them. Germline values: CDR1 MDHEN, CDR2 SYDVKM. The CDR3 is 16 amino acids.

The chain uses TRBV2 and TRBJ1-5; D remains ambiguous. CDR3 size: 13 residues. Germline loops: CDR1 SNHLY, CDR2 FYNNEI. The V end lost 6 bases, the J end lost 2 bases, and 8 bases lay between the germline ends. The CDR3 sequence: CASSLRGNQPQHF. CDR3 DNA sequence: TGTGCCAGCAGCCTGCGGGGCAATCAGCCCCAGCATTTT.

V gene TRBV19 combines with J gene TRBJ1-1; 7 bases match TRBD1. Germline values: CDR1 LNHDA, CDR2 SQIVND (reference sequence). Germline trimming cut 5 bases from V and 4 bases from J; bases unmatched to any gene: 4. CDR3 length equals 13 residues. The CDR3 DNA is TGTGCCAGTAGTTTGGGACAGCGCACTGAAGCTTTCTTT. This sequence encodes CASSLGQRTEAFF. The full variable domain, rest sourced from reference TRBV19 and TRBJ1-1, is DGGITQSPKYLFRKEGQNVTLSCEQNLNHDAMYWYRQDPGQGLRLIYYSQIVNDFQKGDIAEGYSVSREKKESFPLTVTSAQKNPTAFYLCASSLGQRTEAFFGQGTRLTVV.

The chain is built from TRBV10-2 and TRBJ1-1, with 11 nucleotides matching TRBD1. The germline V gene encodes CDR1 WSHSY and CDR2 SAAADI. This CDR3 is 14 amino acids long. With 6 bases clipped from V and 4 bases from J, the junction kept 4 bases outside the gene matches. CDR3 sequence (DNA): TGCGCCAGCAGGATGGACAGGGGGCGCACTGAAGCTTTCTTT. This translates into CASRMDRGRTEAFF.

V gene TRBV11-2 combines with J gene TRBJ2-3, with 16 positions matching TRBD2. This CDR3 comprises 18 residues. Germline values: CDR1 SGHAT, CDR2 FQNNGV. V lost 6 bases and J lost 1; bases outside the gene matches: 7. The CDR3 sequence is CASRKPGTSGRGTDTQYF. In DNA, the CDR3 is TGTGCCAGCAGGAAGCCCGGGACTAGCGGGAGGGGCACAGATACGCAGTATTTT.

V usage is TRBV19 and J usage is TRBJ2-7; 14 bases fit TRBD2. The length of the CDR3 is 16 residues. Trimming cost V 3 bases and J 0 bases; bases outside gene matches: 1. Germline V gene lookup returns CDR1 LNHDA and CDR2 SQIVND (reference sequence). The CDR3 DNA reads as TGTGCCAGTAGTATGGGGACTAGCGGGAGCTCCTACGAGCAGTACTTC. The encoded protein is CASSMGTSGSSYEQYF.

The chain joins TRBV7-3 to TRBJ2-3, with 10 positions matching TRBD2. The CDR3 is 15 residues long. V was pared by 4 bases and J by 2 bases, with 3 bases of the junction left unmatched. Germline loops: CDR1 SGHTA, CDR2 FQGTGA. The CDR3 sequence is CASSSGLAATDTQYF. The CDR3 DNA reads TGTGCCAGCAGCTCCGGACTAGCGGCCACAGATACGCAGTATTTT.

The CDR3 nucleotides are TGTGCCAGCAGCCCCTACGGGACTAGCGGGGGGAGGACCCAGTACTTC. This codes for CASSPYGTSGGRTQYF. V is TRBV11-2 and J is TRBJ2-5, with 15 nucleotides matching TRBD2. This CDR3 has 16 amino acids. Trimming removed 5 bases from V and 7 bases from J; junction bases left unmatched: 8. Germline V lookup: CDR1 SGHAT, CDR2 FQNNGV.

The rearrangement joins TRBV19 to TRBJ2-2, with 7 bases identical to TRBD1. CDR1 and CDR2 (germline): LNHDA, SQIVND (reference sequence). CDR3 size: 13 residues. Germline trimming cut 5 bases from V and 7 bases from J; bases unmatched to any gene: 4. CDR3 amino acids: CASSATGVGELFF. Here the CDR3 DNA reads TGTGCCAGTAGTGCCACAGGGGTCGGGGAGCTGTTTTTT.

DNA of the CDR3: TGTGCCAGCAGCGCAGACTGGAACACTGAAGCTTTCTTT. Translation gives CASSADWNTEAFF. This chain links TRBV11-2 with TRBJ1-1; D ambiguous. Germline CDR1 reads SGHAT; CDR2 reads FQNNGV. The V end was cut by 5 bases, the J end by 1 base, with 8 bases between. The CDR3 has 13 residues.